This record looks at one T cell receptor beta chain sequence and its context. Germline V CDR1 and CDR2: SGHDN, FVKESK. Unmatched junction bases numbered 15, after V lost 4 bases and J lost 3 bases. This CDR3 contains 17 residues. The PCR employed 60 Vbeta primers together with 13 Jbeta primers. This table comes from immunoSEQ multiplex PCR, and its TCRdb copy is limited to in-frame clones, with some not included. The table includes 150,000 to 200,000 clones, 80% detected once. The sample is drawn from a study of cytomegalovirus exposure and HLA in healthy donors. Sequencing was carried out using PBMCs. This TCR derives from a woman aged 25 to 45 in good health and CMV-seronegative. V is TRBV14 and J is TRBJ2-7, with TRBD2 matching over 7 bases. The CDR3 sequence is CASSPSAGVLNLYEQYF. The DNA for the CDR3 is TGTGCCAGCAGCCCCTCCGCGGGGGTGTTGAACCTCTACGAGCAGTACTTC.